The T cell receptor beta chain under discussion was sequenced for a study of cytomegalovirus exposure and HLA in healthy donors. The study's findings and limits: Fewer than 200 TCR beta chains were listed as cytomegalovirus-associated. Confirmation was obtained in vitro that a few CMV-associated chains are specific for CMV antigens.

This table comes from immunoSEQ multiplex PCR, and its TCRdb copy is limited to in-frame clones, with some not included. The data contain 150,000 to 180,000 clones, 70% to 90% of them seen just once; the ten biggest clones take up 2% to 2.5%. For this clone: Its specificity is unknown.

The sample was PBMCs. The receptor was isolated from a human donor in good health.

The CDR3 DNA is TGTGCCAGCAGCCGGGGGAACTCCTACGAGCAGTACTTC. Protein sequence: CASSRGNSYEQYF. The rearrangement joins TRBV7-7 to TRBJ2-7; TRBD2 might be the D (6 bases). The germline V and J ends were trimmed by 5 bases and 0 bases, with 8 bases remaining between them. The CDR3 is 13 amino acids. CDR1 SSHAT and CDR2 FNYEAQ come from the germline V gene (reference sequence).